The sequence of this T cell receptor (beta chain) was determined in a study of Tregs in tolerant kidney transplant recipients (dated 2019 in TCRdb). About the study as a whole: The study used TCRbeta sequencing to identify donor-specific regulatory T cells before combined kidney and bone marrow transplantation, then tracked those cells after transplant. Summary of the overall study and its limitations: The most biologically relevant and donor-specific TCRbeta repertoire appeared to be identified by expanding Tregs with activated donor B cells. For some patients the PCR primers changed over time, which made it impossible to compare the samples from those patients at the nucleotide level. Biological reproducibility was not directly assessed, although technical replication error appeared to be minimal. In tolerant patients, donor-specific Tregs expanded more than Tregs overall, which suggests antigen-driven rather than nonspecific expansion. Because only a small number of patients were included, the study had limitations, and the results will need to be validated in larger populations as well as under other immunosuppression protocols.

Transplants used related donors with nonmyeloablative bone marrow transplantation; mixed chimerism was transient in the human trials. Unstimulated Tregs (CD4+CD25+CD127-), CD4+ non-Tregs (CD4+CD25-), CD4 and CD8 cells were FACS-sorted from thawed PBMCs. Patients were a few combined kidney and bone marrow transplant recipients from the ITN036ST trial, and only these trial subjects had samples available. Healthy control blood was processed to PBMCs by Ficoll density gradient and cryopreserved, and patient PBMCs were collected before and after transplant. For this clone: Its antigen is not yet known. Per-base quality was not reported, and no clone a single base away is much larger than it.

For TCRbeta CDR3 sequencing, genomic DNA from the sorted cells was extracted using the QIAGEN DNeasy Blood and Tissue Kit. High-throughput TCRbeta CDR3 sequencing, including PCR amplification with bias correction and internal controls, was performed commercially through immunoSEQ. The paper's data handling went like this. A unique productive TCRbeta sequence was defined by the CDR3 nucleotide sequence when primers matched, and otherwise by the CDR3 amino acid sequence together with the Vbeta and Jbeta genes. As a correction for sorting error, sequences shared between sorted populations at a frequency ratio of 2:1 or less were discarded, and the remaining shared sequences were assigned to the higher population. Sequences were defined as donor-reactive when expanded at least 5-fold in CFSE-low cells versus unstimulated cells and present at a frequency of at least 0.01% in CFSE-low cells. Jensen-Shannon divergence calculated on the top 100 TCRbeta sequences ranked by frequency was used to measure repertoire divergence. For any sample with multiple sequencing runs, sorting error was corrected in each run separately before the runs were pooled. What TCRdb holds here is the immuneACCESS table cut down to in-frame rearrangements. Part of the clones is not present; checked against another copy, under half of the missing clones reflect an unresolved V gene, and the others are unexplained. Clone size and V and J calls were adopted from that table, with D and trimming inferred from the DNA. Counted in this sample were about 52,000 clones; about 90% of them appeared once. The ten largest clones take up 13% to 15% of the sample.

CDR1 SEHNR and CDR2 FQNEAQ are derived from the germline V gene (reference sequence). From cysteine to phenylalanine, the CDR3 is 17 amino acids long. Just the 51-base CDR3 DNA is kept, in frame starting at base 1. V lost 3 bases and J lost 0 bases; the stretch between them is 14 bases long. Specimen: CD8+ T cells from blood (PBMCs), collected 24 months after the transplant. The rearranged chain carries TRBV7-9 and TRBJ1-4, and TRBD1 may be the D gene, going by 5 matching bases. The receptor was derived from a human patient who received a combined kidney and bone marrow transplant. A transplant means some T cells may be of graft donor rather than patient origin. The CDR3 in this case is CASSLSWARATNEKLFF. The nucleotides read TGTGCCAGCAGCTTGAGTTGGGCCAGGGCAACTAATGAAAAACTGTTTTTT.